The rows below give T cell receptor beta chains drawn from one sample of a study of blood T cell repertoires in COVID-19. Some clones are missing from TCRdb's copy, which holds only in-frame ones; the method was immunoSEQ multiplex PCR. The sample has about 150,000 clones; around 83% are singletons. Material: peripheral blood. These receptors originate from a woman in her sixties or seventies with COVID-19, enrolled during active disease. CDR3s include the opening cysteine and the closing phenylalanine or tryptophan.

TRBJ1-5 TRBV5-5 CASSGAGTEVNQPQHF
TRBJ2-2 TRBV15 CATSSYTGTGELFF
TRBJ2-7 TRBV6-5 CASRPTSGMFEQYF
TRBJ2-2 TRBV6-5 CASAWWAGYTGELFF
TRBJ2-3 TRBV6-6 CASRTSGRSADTQYF
TRBJ1-1 TRBV6-5 CASSYGLGQPNTEAFF
TRBJ2-1 TRBV7-9 CASSLAQSYNEQFF
TRBJ1-5 TRBV4-1 CASRQTGDSNQPQHF
TRBJ1-2 TRBV11-2 CASSPGGSYGYTF
TRBJ1-4 TRBV30 CAWSSSQGNLGKLFF
TRBJ2-2 TRBV7-8 CASSVYVDTGELFF
TRBJ2-7 TRBV25-1 CASSGERGTYEQYF
TRBJ1-1 TRBV6-4 CASRSGWMNTEAFF
TRBJ2-1 TRBV5-4 CASRPPGLAPDEQFF
TRBJ1-1 TRBV14 CASSQVAGQPFGAFF
TRBJ2-7 TRBV19 CASSLGQTYEQYF
TRBJ1-2 TRBV7-9 CASSSRDRERDGYTF
TRBJ2-7 TRBV5-1 CASSLVALTPPSEQYF
TRBJ1-6 TRBV5-1 CASGTANSPLHF
TRBJ1-2 TRBV19 CASSIDRQYGYTF
TRBJ1-2 TRBV4-1 CASSPRDSSNYGYTF
TRBJ1-1 TRBV6-1 CASSEGGGGRRAFF
TRBJ2-5 TRBV7-3 CASSLPGLVGTVSYPETQYF
TRBJ1-2 TRBV18 CASSQDQGNYGYTF
TRBJ1-2 TRBV6-5 CASSYRTNTWYGYTF
TRBJ1-4 TRBV6-5 CASSPRQGRGEKLFF
TRBJ1-5 TRBV27 CASAKGQVINQPQHF
TRBJ2-3 TRBV2 CASLSGQEEDTQYF
TRBJ1-4 TRBV6-5 CASSLGQANEKLFF
TRBJ1-4 TRBV5-1 CASSLGTGEKLFF
TRBJ1-6 TRBV6-1 CASSELQGDSPLHF
TRBJ2-2 TRBV9 CASSVLDRTDTGELFF